A single sample is the source of the 9 T cell receptor beta chains below, sequenced in a study of T-cell memory formation after mild COVID-19. Each CDR3 protein gets one entry after TCRdb re-called the 5' RACE reads with MiXCR. The sample holds approximately 430,000 distinct CDR3 sequences, more than 20% seen once. The sequencing input was PBMCs or a T cell subset sorted from them (not recorded which). These receptors all stem from an adult woman who had mild COVID-19 (a few samples of this study predate the infection). Cell type and time point are not known.

This clonotype was found many times. The rearrangement links TRBV7-7 to TRBJ2-1; 11 bases align to TRBD2. Germline V CDR1 and CDR2: SSHAT, FNYEAQ (reference sequence). Germline trimming cut 5 bases from V and 5 bases from J; bases unmatched to any gene: 5. The CDR3 sequence is 15 residues long. The CDR3 region is CASSPLSGGDNEQFF. In DNA form, the CDR3 reads TGTGCCAGCAGCCCCCTTAGCGGGGGGGACAATGAGCAGTTCTTC. Combining the CDR3 with reference TRBV7-7 and TRBJ2-1 gives the whole variable domain GAGVSQSPRYKVTKRGQDVTLRCDPISSHATLYWYQQALGQGPEFLTYFNYEAQPDKSGLPSDRFSAERPEGSISTLTIQRTEQRDSAMYRCASSPLSGGDNEQFFGPGTRLTVL.

This clonotype was found a few times. The chain employs TRBV7-2 and TRBJ1-2, with a weak D call TRBD1 (5 bases). Germline V gene data show CDR1 as SGHTA and CDR2 as FQGNSA. V lost 5 bases to trimming and J lost 2 bases, with 12 bases between them. CDR3 length equals 14 residues. CDR3 sequence: CASSPRDGNYGYTF. The CDR3, as DNA: TGTGCCAGCAGCCCCAGGGATGGGAACTATGGCTACACCTTC.

This clonotype was found a few times. V gene TRBV5-1 combines with J gene TRBJ2-1; possible D gene TRBD1, 5 bases. This CDR3 is built from 16 residues. V was clipped by 4 bases and J by 1 base, with 15 bases between them. CDR1 is SGHRS and CDR2 is YFSETQ in the germline V gene. CDR3 in DNA: TGCGCCAGCAGCCCGCCAGGGCTATCATCCTACAATGAGCAGTTCTTC. The encoded protein is CASSPPGLSSYNEQFF.

This clonotype was counted only a few times. The rearrangement joins TRBV29-1 to TRBJ1-2; D gene uncertain. Germline CDR1 is SQVTM and CDR2 is ANQGSEA. CDR3 size: 12 residues. The germline V and J ends were trimmed by 7 bases and 8 bases, with 17 bases remaining between them. The DNA for the CDR3 is TGCAGCGACCTGGTGCAGACTAGCGGCTACACCTTC. It is translated as CSDLVQTSGYTF.

CDR3 DNA: TGTGCCAGCAGGGGCGGTCGGGGCGCGTACAATGAGCAGTTCTTC. It codes for CASRGGRGAYNEQFF. The rearrangement links TRBV12-3 or TRBV12-4 to TRBJ2-1; D might be TRBD1 or TRBD2, each matching 5 bases. The germline V and J ends were trimmed by 6 bases and 4 bases, with 16 bases remaining between them. This CDR3 has 15 amino acids.

This clonotype appeared a few times. The chain carries TRBV20-1 and TRBJ1-4, with D uncertain. Germline CDR1 and CDR2: DFQATT and SNEGSKA (reference sequence). The germline V and J ends were trimmed by 3 bases and 10 bases, with 15 bases remaining between them. The CDR3 length is 13 residues. CDR3 sequence reads: CSASWDVKGKLFF. The CDR3 region has the DNA TGCAGTGCTAGCTGGGATGTCAAGGGAAAACTGTTTTTT.

This clonotype was picked up a small number of times. The chain carries TRBV5-1 and TRBJ2-6; no definite D call. The CDR3 runs to 17 residues. Germline assignment: CDR1 SGHRS and CDR2 YFSETQ. Trimming took off 4 bases at V and 0 bases at J, with 14 bases between the two ends. The CDR3 sequence is CASSPNIAVSGANVLTF. CDR3 nucleotide sequence: TGCGCCAGCAGCCCGAATATTGCCGTCTCTGGGGCCAACGTCCTGACTTTC.

This clonotype was observed a handful of times. This chain uses TRBV12-3 or TRBV12-4 with TRBJ1-1; D is undetermined. The CDR3 has 12 amino acids. The germline V and J ends were trimmed by 6 bases and 7 bases, with 12 bases remaining between them. CDR3 DNA sequence: TGTGCCAGCAGCCTGGCCTTCGTTGAAGCTTTCTTT. Translated, it gives CASSLAFVEAFF.

V usage is TRBV24-1 and J usage is TRBJ2-7, with D unresolved. The germline gives CDR1 KGHDR, CDR2 SFDVKD. Between the trimmed V and J ends, which lost 4 bases and 6 bases, there was a span of 9 bases. The CDR3 runs 12 residues. The CDR3 loop reads CATSDHYGEQYF. The CDR3 DNA reads TGTGCCACCAGTGACCACTATGGCGAGCAGTACTTC.